Detailed here is one TCR beta chain. Per germline, CDR1 SGHNT and CDR2 YYREEE (reference sequence). This CDR3 is built from 15 residues. The V gene end was trimmed by 2 bases and the J gene end by 5 bases; junction bases not matched to a gene: 6. The data belong to a study of shared clonotypes between healthy human individuals. Across several immunoSEQ plates, the genomic DNA of each subset was split evenly. Profiling relied on immunoSEQ multiplex PCR, and the TCRdb table lists in-frame clones only, not all of them. The sample yields a few million clones, more than 90% seen once. Specimen: naive CD4+ T cells sorted from blood. The sample's subset: CD45RA+ positively selected. The V call is TRBV5-4, the J call TRBJ2-5, with 10 bases aligning to TRBD2. This receptor was taken from a man in his late teens or twenties in good health. CDR3 in DNA: TGTGCCAGCAGCTTAGCGGGGGGGCAGGGGGAGACCCAGTACTTC. It yields the protein CASSLAGGQGETQYF.